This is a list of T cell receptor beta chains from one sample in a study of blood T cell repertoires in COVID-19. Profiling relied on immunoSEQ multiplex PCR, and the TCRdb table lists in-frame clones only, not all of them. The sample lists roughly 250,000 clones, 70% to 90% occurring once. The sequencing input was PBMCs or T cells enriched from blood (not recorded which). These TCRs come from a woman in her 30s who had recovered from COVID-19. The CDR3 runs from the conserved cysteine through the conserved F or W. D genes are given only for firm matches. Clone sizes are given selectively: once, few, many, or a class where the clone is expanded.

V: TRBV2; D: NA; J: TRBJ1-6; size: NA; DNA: TGTGCCAGCAGTGAACGGTTCCAGGGGTCACCCCTCCACTTT; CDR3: CASSERFQGSPLHF
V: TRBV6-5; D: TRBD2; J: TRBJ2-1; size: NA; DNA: TGTGCCAGCAGTTACGGGGGGACTAGCGTTGAGCAGTTCTTC; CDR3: CASSYGGTSVEQFF
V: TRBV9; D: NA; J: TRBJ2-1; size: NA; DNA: TGTGCCAGCAGCGTAGCAACCGGGGAATTCAATGAGCAGTTCTTC; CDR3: CASSVATGEFNEQFF
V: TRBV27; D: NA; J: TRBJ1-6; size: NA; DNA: TGTGCCAGCAGTTTGGGGGGGGGTTTTAATTCACCCCTCCACTTT; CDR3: CASSLGGGFNSPLHF
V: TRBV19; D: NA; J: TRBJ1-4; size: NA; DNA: TGTGCCAGTAGTCTCCCCCGGGACGGGAGTAATGAAAAACTGTTTTTT; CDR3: CASSLPRDGSNEKLFF
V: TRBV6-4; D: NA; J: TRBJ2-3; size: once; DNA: TGTGCCAGCAGTGAAAGATCCGGGGGAGGATACACAGATACGCAGTATTTT; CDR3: CASSERSGGGYTDTQYF
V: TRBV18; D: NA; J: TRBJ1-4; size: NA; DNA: TGTGCCAGCTCACCCGGAGATGCAACTAATGAAAAACTGTTTTTT; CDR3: CASSPGDATNEKLFF
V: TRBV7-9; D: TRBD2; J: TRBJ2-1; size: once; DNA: TGTGCCAGCAGCCGACTAGCGGGAGGGAGGAATGAGCAGTTCTTC; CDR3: CASSRLAGGRNEQFF
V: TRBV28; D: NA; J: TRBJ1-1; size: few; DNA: TGTGCCAGCAGTTTAGGAACAGGTATCGCTGAAGCTTTCTTT; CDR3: CASSLGTGIAEAFF
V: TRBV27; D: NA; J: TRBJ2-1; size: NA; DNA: TGTGCCAGCAGTGACCTAAGGGGATGGGAATACAATGAGCAGTTCTTC; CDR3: CASSDLRGWEYNEQFF
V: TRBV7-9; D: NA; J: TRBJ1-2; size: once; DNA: TGTGCCAGCAGCTTCGCTTCAGATCACTATGGCTACACCTTC; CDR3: CASSFASDHYGYTF
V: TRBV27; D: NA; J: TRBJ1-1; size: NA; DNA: TGTGCCAGCCACTTGTCAAGAACTATTATGGAAGCTTTCTTT; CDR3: CASHLSRTIMEAFF
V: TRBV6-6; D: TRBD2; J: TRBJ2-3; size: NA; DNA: TGTGCCAGCAGGACCGGGACTAGCGGAACAGATACGCAGTATTTT; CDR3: CASRTGTSGTDTQYF
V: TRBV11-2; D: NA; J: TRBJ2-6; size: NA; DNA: TGTGCCAGCAGCTTAGATTGGGGGGCTGGGGCCAACGTCCTGACTTTC; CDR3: CASSLDWGAGANVLTF
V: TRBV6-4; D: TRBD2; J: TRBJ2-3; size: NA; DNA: TGTGCCAGCAGTGACAAGGGAGGGGGCACAGATACGCAGTATTTT; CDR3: CASSDKGGGTDTQYF
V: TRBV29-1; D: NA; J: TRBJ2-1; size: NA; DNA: TGCAGCGTTGAAGATTATAGGGCGGGCGCCTACAATGAGCAGTTCTTC; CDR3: CSVEDYRAGAYNEQFF
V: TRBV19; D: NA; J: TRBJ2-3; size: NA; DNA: TGTGCCAGTAGTCCAGACACGCTTAGCACAGATACGCAGTATTTT; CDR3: CASSPDTLSTDTQYF
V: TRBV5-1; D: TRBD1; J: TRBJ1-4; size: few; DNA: TGCGCCAGCAGCTTGGACAGGGGCCTCGGAGCCCAAAATGAAAAACTGTTTTTT; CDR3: CASSLDRGLGAQNEKLFF
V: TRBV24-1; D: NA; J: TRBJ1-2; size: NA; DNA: TGTGCCACCAGTGATCTCTCAGGTTCGGGGAACTACACCTTC; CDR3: CATSDLSGSGNYTF
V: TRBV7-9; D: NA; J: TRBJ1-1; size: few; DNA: TGTGCCAGCAGCTTATCAGGGGTGGAGATGAACACTGAAGCTTTCTTT; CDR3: CASSLSGVEMNTEAFF
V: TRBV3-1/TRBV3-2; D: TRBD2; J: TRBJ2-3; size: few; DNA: TGTGCCAGCAGCCAGGCTAGCGGGGCAGATACGCAGTATTTT; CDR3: CASSQASGADTQYF
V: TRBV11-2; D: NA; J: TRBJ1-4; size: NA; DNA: TGTGCCAGCAGCTCCTTAGGGGGATCAACTAATGAAAAACTGTTTTTT; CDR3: CASSSLGGSTNEKLFF
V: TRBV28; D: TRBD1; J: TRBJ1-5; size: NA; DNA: TGTGCCAGCAGTTTATGGGGGGGACAGGGGGCTCTGAGTAGCAATCAGCCCCAGCATTTT; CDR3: CASSLWGGQGALSSNQPQHF
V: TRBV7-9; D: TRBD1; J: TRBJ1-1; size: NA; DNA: TGTGCCAGCAGGGGACAGGGGGGTAACACTGAAGCTTTCTTT; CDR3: CASRGQGGNTEAFF
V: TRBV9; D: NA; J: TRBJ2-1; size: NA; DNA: TGTGCCAGCAGCCACCGAGGCAATGAGCAGTTCTTC; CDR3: CASSHRGNEQFF
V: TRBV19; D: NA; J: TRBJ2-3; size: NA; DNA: TGTGCCAGTAGTATAGAGAACCGGTTAGCGGCCACAGATACGCAGTATTTT; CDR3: CASSIENRLAATDTQYF
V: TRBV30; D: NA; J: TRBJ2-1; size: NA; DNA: TGTGCCTGGAGCGGACCCGGGGTATCGACCCCTTTATACAATGAGCAGTTCTTC; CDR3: CAWSGPGVSTPLYNEQFF
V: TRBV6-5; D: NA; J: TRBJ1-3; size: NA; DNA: TGTGCCAGCAGGAAGACTGCCTACTCTGGAAACACCATATATTTT; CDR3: CASRKTAYSGNTIYF
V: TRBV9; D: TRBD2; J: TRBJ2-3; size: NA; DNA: TGTGCCAGCAGCGCGGGACTACTTCTCACAGATACGCAGTATTTT; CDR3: CASSAGLLLTDTQYF
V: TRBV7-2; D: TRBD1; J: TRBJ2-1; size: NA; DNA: TGTGCCAGCAGTCGAGACAGGGGGTCCTACAATGAGCAGTTCTTC; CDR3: CASSRDRGSYNEQFF
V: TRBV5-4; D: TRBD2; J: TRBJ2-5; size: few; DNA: TGTGCCAGCAGCCAGGGGACTAGCGGGGCGTCGGGAGAGACCCAGTACTTC; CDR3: CASSQGTSGASGETQYF
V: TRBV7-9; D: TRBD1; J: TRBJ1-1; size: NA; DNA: TGTGCCAGCAGCCGACAGGGGGCCTGGGGAGAGACTGAAGCTTTCTTT; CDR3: CASSRQGAWGETEAFF
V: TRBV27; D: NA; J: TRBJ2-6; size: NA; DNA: TGTGCCAGCAGTTTAGCAATCCGGAGCTCTGGGGCCAACGTCCTGACTTTC; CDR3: CASSLAIRSSGANVLTF
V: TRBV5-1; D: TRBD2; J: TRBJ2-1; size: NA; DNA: TGCGCCAGCAGCAGCACTAGCGGGACCTACAATGAGCAGTTCTTC; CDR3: CASSSTSGTYNEQFF
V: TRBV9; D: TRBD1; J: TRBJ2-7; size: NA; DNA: TGTGCCAGCAGCCCCCGCTTTACAGGGGTCGGCGAGCAGTACTTC; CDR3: CASSPRFTGVGEQYF
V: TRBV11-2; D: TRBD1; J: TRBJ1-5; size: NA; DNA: TGTGCCAGCAGCTTAGATGGGGCAGGGGGTCAGCCCCAGCATTTT; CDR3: CASSLDGAGGQPQHF
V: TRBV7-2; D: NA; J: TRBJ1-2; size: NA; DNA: TGTGCCAGCAGCTTATCCGTAGCAGGGAACTATGGCTACACCTTC; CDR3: CASSLSVAGNYGYTF
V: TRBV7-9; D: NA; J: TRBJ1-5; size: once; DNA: TGTGCCAGCAGCTACACCCATAGCAATCAGCCCCAGCATTTT; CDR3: CASSYTHSNQPQHF
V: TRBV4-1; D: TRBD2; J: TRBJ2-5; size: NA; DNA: TGCGCCAGCAGCCAAGCCGGGGAGGGAGGGACCCAGTACTTC; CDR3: CASSQAGEGGTQYF
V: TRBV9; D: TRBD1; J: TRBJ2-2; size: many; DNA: TGTGCCAGCAGCGTGTCGACAGGGCGCAACACCGGGGAGCTGTTTTTT; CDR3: CASSVSTGRNTGELFF
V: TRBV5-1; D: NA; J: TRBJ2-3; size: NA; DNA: TGCGCCAGCAGCTGGGCGGGACCCACAGATACGCAGTATTTT; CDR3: CASSWAGPTDTQYF
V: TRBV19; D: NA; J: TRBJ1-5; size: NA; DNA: TGTGCCAGTGCCCGCCTATCGGGGGGCCATAGCAATCAGCCCCAGCATTTT; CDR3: CASARLSGGHSNQPQHF
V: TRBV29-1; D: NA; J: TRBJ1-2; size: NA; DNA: TGCAGCGCGATGGACACCGACTATGGCTACACCTTC; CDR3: CSAMDTDYGYTF
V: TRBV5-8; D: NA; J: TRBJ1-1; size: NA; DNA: TGTGCCAGCAGCTTCAGTGACAGCCCGAACACTGAAGCTTTCTTT; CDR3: CASSFSDSPNTEAFF
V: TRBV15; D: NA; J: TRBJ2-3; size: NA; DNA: TGTGCCACCAGCAGAGTAGGTAGTAGTCAGGGTACGCAGTATTTT; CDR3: CATSRVGSSQGTQYF
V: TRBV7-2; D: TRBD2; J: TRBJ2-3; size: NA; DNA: TGTGCCAGCAGCTTAGAAGCGGGGGTAGGAACAGATACGCAGTATTTT; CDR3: CASSLEAGVGTDTQYF
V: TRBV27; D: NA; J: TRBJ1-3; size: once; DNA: TGTGCCAGCAGACTTAACAGGGAGAGTGGAAACACCATATATTTT; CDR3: CASRLNRESGNTIYF
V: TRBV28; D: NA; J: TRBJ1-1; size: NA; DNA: TGTGCCAGCAGAAAAGACAGCCCCCCTGAAGCTTTCTTT; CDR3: CASRKDSPPEAFF
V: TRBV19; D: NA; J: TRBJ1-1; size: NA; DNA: TGTGCCAGTACCCTCCCAGGAGGTGGCACTGAAGCTTTCTTT; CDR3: CASTLPGGGTEAFF
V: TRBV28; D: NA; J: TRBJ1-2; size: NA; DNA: TGTGCCAGCAGTTTAGGAGACCTCTATGGCTACACCTTC; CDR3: CASSLGDLYGYTF
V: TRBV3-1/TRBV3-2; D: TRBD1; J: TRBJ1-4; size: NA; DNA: TGTGCCAGCAGCCCAACAGGGGTCGATGAAAAACTGTTTTTT; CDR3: CASSPTGVDEKLFF
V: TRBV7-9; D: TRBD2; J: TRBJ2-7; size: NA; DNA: TGTGCCAGCAGCGCTGACCCGGGGACTAGCGGATCCTACGAGCAGTACTTC; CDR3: CASSADPGTSGSYEQYF